This is a list of T cell receptor beta chains from one sample in a study of cytomegalovirus exposure and HLA in healthy donors. The table came from immunoSEQ multiplex PCR; TCRdb's copy has only in-frame clones and leaves some out. This sample yields 55,000 to 65,000 clones, of which approximately 80% are seen a single time; approximately 3.6% belongs to the top ten. Sequenced material: PBMCs. The origin of the receptors is a woman aged 40 to 55 in good health and CMV-seropositive. The CDR3 runs from the conserved cysteine through the conserved F or W. A D gene is named only where the DNA matches it firmly. Not all rows give a size; the values are once, few, many and, for expanded clones, a class.

J gene	V gene	clone size	D gene	CDR3 DNA	CDR3 protein
TRBJ2-3	TRBV30	.	.	TGTGCCTGGAATGGCCCTCGTTACGCCGATACGCAGTATTTT	CAWNGPRYADTQYF
TRBJ2-7	TRBV4-1	.	TRBD2	TGCGCCAGCAGCCAAATAGCGGGGGGGCGGTTCGAGCAGTACTTC	CASSQIAGGRFEQYF
TRBJ1-1	TRBV5-6	.	TRBD1	TGTGCCAGCAGCTTGGCCCCGGGACAGGGCTTGAACACTGAAGCTTTCTTT	CASSLAPGQGLNTEAFF
TRBJ1-1	TRBV30	.	.	TGTGCCTGGAGTGTTAGTCGGAACACTGAAGCTTTCTTT	CAWSVSRNTEAFF
TRBJ2-3	TRBV5-1	.	.	TGCGCCAGCAGCTTGGGAGGGTTGACAGATACGCAGTATTTT	CASSLGGLTDTQYF
TRBJ1-1	TRBV18	.	TRBD1	TGTGCCAGCTCACCCAATTTCCTCGGACAGGGGAACACTGAAGCTTTCTTT	CASSPNFLGQGNTEAFF
TRBJ1-1	TRBV19	.	TRBD1	TGTGCCAGTAGTACGGGACAGGGGAGGTCAACTGAAGCTTTCTTT	CASSTGQGRSTEAFF
TRBJ1-1	TRBV5-6	.	TRBD1	TGTGCCAGCAGCCCAGACAGGGCCACTGAAGCTTTCTTT	CASSPDRATEAFF
TRBJ2-2	TRBV6-1	.	.	TGTGCCAGCAGTTGGCGGTCGGCCGGGGAGCTGTTTTTT	CASSWRSAGELFF
TRBJ1-2	TRBV6-1	.	.	TGTGCCAGCAGTGAAGGAAGGCGGCCTAACTATGGCTACACCTTC	CASSEGRRPNYGYTF
TRBJ1-1	TRBV7-9	.	TRBD1	TGTGCCAGCAGCAGCCACAGGGGGGAGAACACTGAAGCTTTCTTT	CASSSHRGENTEAFF
TRBJ1-1	TRBV9	.	TRBD1	TGTGCCAGCAGCGGAACGGGACAGGGGTGGAACACTGAAGCTTTCTTT	CASSGTGQGWNTEAFF
TRBJ2-7	TRBV5-6	.	.	TGTGCCAGCAGCCCGACTGGGACACGCTTGGAGCAGTACTTC	CASSPTGTRLEQYF
TRBJ2-5	TRBV5-6	few	TRBD1	TGTGCCAGCAGCTCTACAGGGGGCGGAGAGACCCAGTACTTC	CASSSTGGGETQYF
TRBJ1-6	TRBV9	few	TRBD1	TGTGCCAGCAGCGTTGGGACAGCTTCACCCCTCCACTTT	CASSVGTASPLHF
TRBJ2-2	TRBV9	.	TRBD2	TGTGCCAGCAGTTCCCCTCCTAGCGGGGGCACCGGGGAGCTGTTTTTT	CASSSPPSGGTGELFF
TRBJ2-2	TRBV19	few	.	TGTGCCAGTACCTCCCTGAGGGGGGGGGAGCTGTTTTTT	CASTSLRGGELFF
TRBJ1-5	TRBV2	.	.	TGTGCCAGCAGTACCTCCGGACACCTGAATCAGCCCCAGCATTTT	CASSTSGHLNQPQHF
TRBJ1-2	TRBV6-5	.	.	TGTGCCAGCAGTTTCCGTGGTCGGACAGCTAACTATGGCTACACCTTC	CASSFRGRTANYGYTF
TRBJ1-2	TRBV28	once	.	TGTGCCAGCAGCTCGGACAGCTATGGCTACACCTTC	CASSSDSYGYTF
TRBJ2-5	TRBV7-9	.	.	TGTGCCAGCAGCTTAGCGGGGGGAGTGGAGACCCAGTACTTC	CASSLAGGVETQYF
TRBJ2-1	TRBV21-1	.	.	TGTGCCAGCAGCAAAGAATGGAGACAGGGTATGAGAAATGAGCAGTTCTTC	CASSKEWRQGMRNEQFF
TRBJ2-1	TRBV19	.	.	TGTGCCAGTAGTGTCTCCCCGGGTTCCAATGAGCAGTTCTTC	CASSVSPGSNEQFF
TRBJ1-2	TRBV15	.	.	TGTGCCACCAGCCGTGGGGGGGGCAGTCTCGGCTACACCTTC	CATSRGGGSLGYTF
TRBJ1-4	TRBV10-3	.	.	TGTGCCATCAGATCCAACGCAGCAACTAATGAAAAACTGTTTTTT	CAIRSNAATNEKLFF
TRBJ1-5	TRBV19	.	TRBD1	TGTGCCAGTAGTCCCGGGGGGACAGGGTGGGGACAGCCCCAGCATTTT	CASSPGGTGWGQPQHF
TRBJ2-4	TRBV19	.	TRBD1	TGTGCCAGTAGTCCGCATAAGGGGGACAGGGAAAAAAACATTCAGTACTTC	CASSPHKGDREKNIQYF
TRBJ2-3	TRBV5-1	.	.	TGCGCCAGCAGCTTGGCGGCAGGGGCGGCCACAGATACGCAGTATTTT	CASSLAAGAATDTQYF
TRBJ2-1	TRBV4-1	.	TRBD2	TGCGCCAGCAGCCAAGAATGGCCCGTTGCAGCGGGGGATTACAATGAGCAGTTCTTC	CASSQEWPVAAGDYNEQFF
TRBJ1-3	TRBV6-6	once	TRBD1	TGTGCCAGCAGTAAACAGGGGGCGTACGGAAACACCATATATTTT	CASSKQGAYGNTIYF
TRBJ1-2	TRBV19	.	TRBD1	TGTGCCAGTAGCATCGGACAGGGACGAGGCTACACCTTC	CASSIGQGRGYTF
TRBJ1-4	TRBV19	.	.	TGTGCCAGTAGTGTCCAGGGGAAGGGTGAAAAACTGTTTTTT	CASSVQGKGEKLFF
TRBJ1-5	TRBV7-9	.	.	TGTGCCAGCAGCCCTCTGGGCGTTAGCAATCAGCCCCAGCATTTT	CASSPLGVSNQPQHF
TRBJ1-2	TRBV19	.	.	TGTGCCAGTAGTACAGACAGAACGAGGGGGGGCTACACCTTC	CASSTDRTRGGYTF
TRBJ2-1	TRBV14	.	.	TGTGCCAGCAGCCAAACAGGTTTCCCGTACAATGAGCAGTTCTTC	CASSQTGFPYNEQFF
TRBJ2-7	TRBV7-9	.	.	TGTGCCAGCAGCCCGGCCCGGGGCGAGCAGTACTTC	CASSPARGEQYF
TRBJ2-3	TRBV2	.	TRBD2	TGTGCCAGCAGTGAAGCTAGCGGGGGGTTGGCAGATACGCAGTATTTT	CASSEASGGLADTQYF
TRBJ2-7	TRBV6-1	.	TRBD1	TGTGCCAGCAGCAAACGCGGACAGGGGCCGCGCGAGCAGTACTTC	CASSKRGQGPREQYF
TRBJ2-7	TRBV5-6	.	.	TGTGCCAGCAGCTTGAGAACAGGGCGATACGAGCAGTACTTC	CASSLRTGRYEQYF
TRBJ1-1	TRBV9	.	.	TGTGCCAGCAGCTCCCGGGGGAACACTGAAGCTTTCTTT	CASSSRGNTEAFF
TRBJ1-1	TRBV5-1	once	.	TGCGCCAGCAGCTTGGTTGTGGGGCGTAAGAACACTGAAGCTTTCTTT	CASSLVVGRKNTEAFF